This T cell receptor beta chain was identified during a study of cytomegalovirus exposure and HLA in healthy donors. The PCR ran on 60 Vbeta and 13 Jbeta primers. Method: immunoSEQ multiplex PCR; TCRdb's copy keeps in-frame clones and lacks some. This sample has about 100,000 clones, with roughly 74% found just once. The CDR3 length is 13 residues. CDR1 is SGHRS, CDR2 YFSETQ, per germline. V lost 0 bases to trimming and J lost 10 bases, with 11 bases between them. Remarks on this clone: Antigen: not known.

Findings of the study overall: Likely technical artifact: a cluster of highly shared sequence variants. Researchers reported in a later analysis that a missense DCLRE1C variant was tied to TCR beta V- and J-gene trimming. Further analysis, carried out later, found HLA-associated TCR beta chains more clonally expanded than equally common other chains.

The chain links TRBV5-1 to TRBJ2-4, with a weak D call TRBD2 (6 bases). This clonotype was obtained from a woman in her thirties or forties in good health and CMV-seronegative. Input material: PBMCs. CDR3: CASSLVLEGIQYF. The CDR3 DNA is TGCGCCAGCAGCTTGGTCCTGGAGGGGATTCAGTACTTC.